This TCR beta chain was captured by sequencing in a study of blood T cell repertoires in COVID-19. Study overall: The study drew acute and convalescent COVID-19 samples from the United States, Italy and Spain. The cDNA or gDNA used as material had been derived from T cells, B-cell-depleted T cells, or PBMCs.

The CDR3 is made up of 14 amino acids. Germline CDR1 SNHLY, CDR2 FYNNEI. V gave up 0 bases and J gave up 9 bases, with 14 bases separating them. Original processing notes: Quantification of nucleated cells was approximated via reference gene primer amplification. Libraries were prepared by immunoSEQ multiplex PCR; TCRdb keeps only in-frame clonotypes and omits some of them. V and J calls and clone size are those listed in that table; D and trimming were worked out from the DNA. The sample lists roughly 140,000 clones, 70% to 90% occurring once. The sample holds a few counts of this clone. The clonotype was recovered from a woman aged 70-85 years with acute or convalescent COVID-19. The sequenced material came from peripheral blood. The V and J genes are TRBV2 and TRBJ1-1, with TRBD1 as a possible D gene (6 bases). Here the CDR3 DNA reads TGTGCCAGCAGTGAAGCGCTGGTCAGGGGTAAAGCTTTCTTT. Its protein product is CASSEALVRGKAFF.